This is a list of T cell receptor beta chains from one sample in a study of technical replicates of blood from several donors. TCRdb keeps only in-frame clones here, not all; method: immunoSEQ multiplex PCR. The table has tens of thousands of clones, nearly 96% seen once. The sample comprised T cells isolated from PBMCs. The receptor source for this set is a human donor in good health. CDR3s include the opening cysteine and the closing phenylalanine or tryptophan. A D gene is named only where the DNA matches it firmly. Expanded clones get a size class; other rows say once, few or many, or leave the size out.

TRBV28	NA	NA	TRBJ2-3	TGTGCCCGGAGCTACAGGGTAGCAGATACGCAGTATTTT	CARSYRVADTQYF
TRBV9	NA	once	TRBJ2-7	TGTGCCAGCAGCCCCCGCGGGGACCCCCTGGAGCAGTACTTC	CASSPRGDPLEQYF
TRBV27	NA	NA	TRBJ2-1	TGTGCCAGCAGCAGAGGGACACGGTCGGACAGTGAGCAGTTCTTC	CASSRGTRSDSEQFF
TRBV28	NA	few	TRBJ1-1	TGTGCCAGCAGCCCCGACAGATCCTACACTGAAGCTTTCTTT	CASSPDRSYTEAFF
TRBV27	NA	NA	TRBJ2-7	TGTGCCAGCAGTTCCAGGGGCTTATCCTACGAGCAGTACTTC	CASSSRGLSYEQYF
TRBV7-3	TRBD2	NA	TRBJ2-1	TGTGCCAGCAGCTCCGGGACTAGCGGGAGAAGCCCCTACAATGAGCAGTTCTTC	CASSSGTSGRSPYNEQFF
TRBV2	TRBD2	once	TRBJ2-3	TGTGCCAGCAGGGTCATCTTACTAGCGGGCCCCTTCGAGACAGATACGCAGTATTTT	CASRVILLAGPFETDTQYF
TRBV28	TRBD1	NA	TRBJ1-2	TGTGCCAGCAGGGGACAGGGGGCAGGAGGCTACACCTTC	CASRGQGAGGYTF
TRBV27	NA	NA	TRBJ2-3	TGTGCCAGCAGTTTAATTCGTCGGGAGATGGGGCTCACAGATACGCAGTATTTT	CASSLIRREMGLTDTQYF
TRBV9	TRBD1	once	TRBJ1-1	TGTGCCAGCAGCGAGACCCCGACCGACAGGGGAGTTGAAGCTTTCTTT	CASSETPTDRGVEAFF
TRBV30	TRBD1	NA	TRBJ2-7	TGTGCCTGGGGACAGGGGGTCTCCCACGAGCAGTACTTC	CAWGQGVSHEQYF
TRBV28	TRBD2	NA	TRBJ2-3	TGTGCCAGCAGTTTGGGGACTAGCGGGAGAGGGCCGTATTTT	CASSLGTSGRGPYF
TRBV7-9	NA	NA	TRBJ2-7	TGTGCCAGCAGCTTATCTCAGGGCGAGCAGTACTTC	CASSLSQGEQYF
TRBV27	NA	NA	TRBJ2-2	TGTGCCAGCAGCTACATCGACACTCCCGGGGAGCTGTTTTTT	CASSYIDTPGELFF